The 3 T cell receptor beta chains below were found in one sample sequenced in a study of blood T cell repertoires in COVID-19. Profiled with immunoSEQ multiplex PCR; TCRdb holds only in-frame clones, not every one. Among around 160,000 clones listed, over 80% were seen once. The sequenced material came from peripheral blood. Receptors originate from a woman aged 35 to 49 with active or convalescent COVID-19.

The V and J genes are TRBV7-9 and TRBJ1-6; D remains ambiguous. Germline assignment: CDR1 SEHNR and CDR2 FQNEAQ (reference sequence). This CDR3 spans 15 amino acids. V lost 0 bases and J lost 6, with 9 bases in between. CDR3 sequence: CASSLAPVANSPLHF. Written as DNA, the CDR3 is TGTGCCAGCAGCTTAGCGCCGGTAGCTAATTCACCCCTCCACTTT.

J is TRBJ1-4 and V is TRBV24-1, with 11 positions matching TRBD1. Germline CDR1 and CDR2: KGHDR and SFDVKD. Trimming removed 1 base from V and 8 bases from J; junction bases left unmatched: 20. There are 21 residues in the CDR3. The CDR3 sequence is CATSDLNPLGQGAGLGEKLFF. In nucleotides, the CDR3 is TGTGCCACCAGTGATTTAAATCCCCTAGGACAGGGGGCCGGGTTGGGCGAAAAACTGTTTTTT.

CDR3 sequence reads: CASSRQMNYGYTF. CDR3 in DNA: TGTGCCAGCAGTCGACAGATGAACTATGGCTACACCTTC. The chain has TRBV6-5 and TRBJ1-2; possibly TRBD1 for D (5 bases). Deletions cut 5 bases from V and 2 bases from J, with 9 bases between. This CDR3 contains 13 residues. The germline V gene has CDR1 MNHEY and CDR2 SVGAGI.